The 23 T cell receptor beta chains reported below all come from one sample, sequenced in a study of shared clonotypes between healthy human individuals (dated by TCRdb to 2020 to 2021). Library prep was done by the immunoSEQ multiplex PCR assay. The table was pulled from immuneACCESS by TCRdb, which kept in-frame rearrangements only. Such tables lose some clones; where checked, under half of the loss comes from unresolved V genes, and the rest has no known cause. This sample gives 2 million to 3 million clones in total; over 85% of them show up just once. Of the sample, 0.36% falls within the top ten clones. Sequencing was performed on naive CD4+ T cells from PBMCs. The cell subset or site label here, explained by the study, means: CD45RA+ positively selected. The source is a man aged 18 to 29 in good health. Some clones in this sample may be carry-over from other donors' samples.

The rearrangement uses TRBV27 and TRBJ2-3, with TRBD2 matching 9 bases. Germline assignment: CDR1 MNHEY and CDR2 SMNVEV (reference sequence). V lost 1 base and J lost 5; bases outside the gene matches: 10. The CDR3 consists of 17 residues. CDR3 DNA sequence: TGTGCCAGCAGTTTATTCGCGTCGCGGGGGGGAGGAGATACGCAGTATTTT. It is translated as CASSLFASRGGGDTQYF.

This chain connects TRBV19 to TRBJ1-1; possibly TRBD1 for D (6 bases). V was pared by 7 bases and J by 7 bases, with 19 bases between. From germline, CDR1 is LNHDA and CDR2 SQIVND (reference sequence). This CDR3 has 14 residues. In nucleotides, the CDR3 is TGTGCCAGTACCGAGGACAGCCCAGTGTGTGAAGCTTTCTTT. Translation gives CASTEDSPVCEAFF.

This chain links TRBV19 with TRBJ2-2, with 8 bases identical to TRBD1. Trimming removed 10 bases from V and 1 base from J; junction bases left unmatched: 8. CDR1 is LNHDA, CDR2 SQIVND, per germline (reference sequence). The CDR3 runs to 15 residues. Here the CDR3 reads CATNRQGRNTGELFF. The CDR3 DNA follows: TGTGCCACCAATCGACAGGGGCGGAACACCGGGGAGCTGTTTTTT.

Only one count was recorded for this clone. The same CDR3 arises from other DNA sequences in this sample as well. This chain connects TRBV15 to TRBJ1-2; 8 nucleotides agree with TRBD1. V shed 2 bases and J 2 bases; nucleotides not matched to a gene: 4. Germline V gives CDR1 LNHNV, CDR2 YYDKDF (reference sequence). The CDR3 is 15 residues long. The CDR3 here is CATSRPDRGNYGYTF. The CDR3 nucleotides read TGTGCCACCAGCAGACCCGACAGGGGAAACTATGGCTACACCTTC.

This clone was observed once. The chain joins TRBV10-3 to TRBJ2-1, with 8 bases that match TRBD2. Trimming removed 11 bases from V and 8 bases from J; junction bases left unmatched: 8. The CDR3 is made up of 12 amino acids. Germline CDR1 ENHRY, CDR2 SYGVKD. CDR3 sequence: CASSGGGYEQFF. CDR3 nucleotides: TGTGCCTCCTCCGGGGGGGGCTATGAGCAGTTCTTC.

V is TRBV9 and J is TRBJ2-7; D is possibly TRBD1 or TRBD2 (5 bases each). There are 14 residues in the CDR3. Germline loops: CDR1 SGDLS, CDR2 YYNGEE. Trimming removed 0 bases from V and 3 bases from J, with 10 bases in between. The CDR3 DNA reads as TGTGCCAGCAGCGTAGACGGGGCCAACTACGAGCAGTACTTC. Its protein product is CASSVDGANYEQYF.

For the CDR3, the DNA is TGTGCCAGCAGCCGACCAGGGGGCGGCTATGGCTACACCTTC. As protein: CASSRPGGGYGYTF. The rearrangement joins TRBV5-8 to TRBJ1-2, with 8 positions matching TRBD1. Trimming at V came to 4 bases and at J to 4 bases, leaving 6 bases not matched to a gene. This CDR3 is 14 amino acids long. The germline gives CDR1 SGHTS, CDR2 YDEGEE.

About this clone itself: Other DNA sequences of this sample code for an identical CDR3. The chain joins TRBV15 to TRBJ1-4; D uncertain. Germline V gene data show CDR1 as LNHNV and CDR2 as YYDKDF (reference sequence). CDR3 length: 13 amino acids. The V end was cut by 1 base, the J end by 8 bases, with 8 bases between. The CDR3 nucleotides read TGTGCCACCAGCAGAGGGGTAGGAGAAAAACTGTTTTTT. Translated, it gives CATSRGVGEKLFF.

The chain links TRBV9 to TRBJ1-2; D is perhaps TRBD1 (5 bases). Germline CDR1 and CDR2: SGDLS and YYNGEE. V was pared by 2 bases and J by 0 bases, with 14 bases between. The CDR3 contains 16 residues. CDR3 sequence (DNA): TGTGCCAGCAGCGTCGGGGGATCGGCTTCTAACTATGGCTACACCTTC. Encoded protein: CASSVGGSASNYGYTF.

Turning to this clone: The identical CDR3 is also encoded by other nucleotide sequences in the sample. This chain uses TRBV9 with TRBJ2-1, with D perhaps TRBD1 (5 bases). The CDR3 contains 14 residues. Per the germline V gene, CDR1 is SGDLS and CDR2 is YYNGEE. Deletions cut 0 bases from V and 4 bases from J, with 8 bases between. The CDR3 loop is CASSVGGSYNEQFF. The CDR3, as DNA: TGTGCCAGCAGCGTAGGGGGCTCATACAATGAGCAGTTCTTC.

In regard to this clone: Distinct nucleotide sequences in the sample also encode this CDR3. This chain uses TRBV7-2 with TRBJ1-4; a weak D match, TRBD1 (5 bases). CDR1 is SGHTA, CDR2 FQGNSA, per germline. V was pared by 3 bases and J by 2 bases, with 10 bases between. The CDR3 sequence is 15 residues long. Here the CDR3 reads CASSLRGGTNEKLFF. In nucleotides, the CDR3 is TGTGCCAGCAGCTTGAGGGGAGGCACTAATGAAAAACTGTTTTTT. Full variable domain (rest looked up from reference TRBV7-2 and TRBJ1-4): GAGVSQSPSNKVTEKGKDVELRCDPISGHTALYWYRQSLGQGLEFLIYFQGNSAPDKSGLPSDRFSAERTGGSVSTLTIQRTQQEDSAVYLCASSLRGGTNEKLFFGSGTQLSVL.

The rearrangement joins TRBV9 to TRBJ2-1, with a possible D match to TRBD1 (6 bases). Germline CDR1 is SGDLS and CDR2 is YYNGEE. The CDR3 consists of 15 residues. V was trimmed by 0 bases and J by 10 bases, leaving 17 bases between them. This CDR3 is CASSVEPGALGEQFF. DNA for the CDR3: TGTGCCAGCAGCGTAGAACCAGGGGCCCTTGGAGAGCAGTTCTTC.

The CDR3 region is CASSLAAVSGNTIYF. Here the CDR3 DNA reads TGTGCCAGCAGTTTGGCTGCAGTCTCTGGAAACACCATATATTTT. The chain carries TRBV28 and TRBJ1-3; no clear D gene. Germline-derived CDR1 and CDR2 are MDHEN and SYDVKM. V was cut by 3 bases and J by 0 bases, with 9 bases left in between. The CDR3 extends over 15 amino acids.

The chain employs TRBV19 and TRBJ2-1; the D gene is possibly TRBD2 (5 bases). Trimming shortened V by 6 bases and J by 9 bases, and 21 bases separated the two germline ends. Germline assignment: CDR1 LNHDA and CDR2 SQIVND (reference sequence). The CDR3 spans 15 residues. CDR3 sequence: CASRMGFRGSGEQFF. The CDR3 bases are TGTGCCAGTAGAATGGGTTTTCGAGGGTCGGGTGAGCAGTTCTTC.

V and J are TRBV9 and TRBJ1-4; D is perhaps TRBD1 (6 bases). V lost 4 bases and J 3 bases, leaving 22 bases between the germline ends. This CDR3 comprises 18 residues. Per the germline V gene, CDR1 is SGDLS and CDR2 is YYNGEE. This CDR3 is CASSTRDGRGLANEKLFF. Here the CDR3 DNA reads TGTGCCAGCAGCACCCGGGACGGGAGGGGGTTGGCTAATGAAAAACTGTTTTTT.

This clone has just one count. V usage is TRBV7-6 and J usage is TRBJ1-2; possibly TRBD1 for D (5 bases). The CDR3 totals 12 residues. CDR1 is SGHVS, CDR2 FNYEAQ, per germline. V lost 5 bases and J lost 7, with 11 bases in between. CDR3 sequence: CASSPGQTGYTF. The CDR3 bases are TGTGCCAGCAGCCCCGGACAAACTGGCTACACCTTC. Filled out from reference TRBV7-6 and TRBJ1-2, the complete variable domain reads GAGVSQSPRYKVTKRGQDVALRCDPISGHVSLYWYRQALGQGPEFLTYFNYEAQQDKSGLPNDRFSAERPEGSISTLTIQRTEQRDSAMYRCASSPGQTGYTFGSGTRLTVV.

Here the CDR3 DNA reads TGCGCCAGCAGCGCCGGGACAGCGACCTACGAGCAGTACTTC. It encodes CASSAGTATYEQYF. The chain carries TRBV5-1 and TRBJ2-7, with 7 nucleotides matching TRBD1. This CDR3 spans 14 amino acids. Germline V gene sequence: CDR1 SGHRS, CDR2 YFSETQ. Trimming at V came to 4 bases and at J to 2 bases, leaving 6 bases not matched to a gene.

The chain links TRBV4-1 to TRBJ2-1; 7 positions match TRBD2. V dropped 2 bases and J dropped 4; count of bases not matched to a gene: 5. The CDR3 is 15 residues long. In germline, CDR1 is MGHRA, CDR2 YSYEKL. The CDR3 bases are TGCGCCAGCAGCCAAAACGGACTAGGGTACAATGAGCAGTTCTTC. The encoded protein is CASSQNGLGYNEQFF.

This chain links TRBV5-1 with TRBJ2-3; tentatively, D is TRBD2 (6 bases). Trimming took 4 bases from V and 4 from J, leaving 19 bases between them. CDR3 length: 16 residues. Germline assignment: CDR1 SGHRS and CDR2 YFSETQ. The CDR3 coding sequence is TGCGCCAGCAGCCGATGGGCGCGGGGTATTTCAGATACGCAGTATTTT. It is translated as CASSRWARGISDTQYF.

The V and J genes are TRBV9 and TRBJ2-1; 8 bases fit TRBD1. This CDR3 is 16 amino acids long. Germline trimming cut 3 bases from V and 0 bases from J; bases unmatched to any gene: 5. Germline CDR1 is SGDLS and CDR2 is YYNGEE. The CDR3 nucleotides read TGTGCCAGCAGCGGGCAGGGGGCGATCTCCTACAATGAGCAGTTCTTC. Encoded protein: CASSGQGAISYNEQFF. Looking up the rest from reference TRBV9 and TRBJ2-1 gives the full variable domain: DSGVTQTPKHLITATGQRVTLRCSPRSGDLSVYWYQQSLDQGLQFLIQYYNGEERAKGNILERFSAQQFPDLHSELNLSSLELGDSALYFCASSGQGAISYNEQFFGPGTRLTVL.

This chain links TRBV6-5 with TRBJ2-7; 8 positions agree with TRBD1. Germline V gene data show CDR1 as MNHEY and CDR2 as SVGAGI. With V trimmed by 9 bases and J by 0 bases, 7 bases remained unmatched. CDR3 size: 14 residues. The CDR3 bases are TGTGCCAGTTTCAGGGACAGGAGCTCCTACGAGCAGTACTTC. Protein: CASFRDRSSYEQYF.

The chain employs TRBV20-1 and TRBJ2-7, with D perhaps TRBD1 or TRBD2 (5 bases each). Per germline, CDR1 DFQATT and CDR2 SNEGSKA (reference sequence). This CDR3 is 11 amino acids long. The CDR3 sequence: CRGSRGSEQYF. CDR3 coding DNA: TGCAGGGGGTCGAGGGGCTCCGAGCAGTACTTC.

The chain couples TRBV30 to TRBJ1-5; 7 nucleotides align to TRBD1. Germline loops: CDR1 GTSNPN, CDR2 SVGIG (reference sequence). The junction had 9 bases not matched to a gene; V was cut back by 8 bases and J by 8 bases. There are 12 residues in the CDR3. The DNA for the CDR3 is TGTGCCCGAACAGGGGTGATTGAGCCCCAGCATTTT. Its protein product is CARTGVIEPQHF. Full variable domain (missing parts from reference TRBV30 and TRBJ1-5): SQTIHQWPATLVQPVGSPLSLECTVEGTSNPNLYWYRQAAGRGLQLLFYSVGIGQISSEVPQNLSASRPQDRQFILSSKKLLLSDSGFYLCARTGVIEPQHFGDGTRLSIL.